This T cell receptor beta chain was identified in a study of OX40 agonist ivuxolimab in advanced cancers. Study overall: Dosing consisted of intravenous ivuxolimab at 0.01 to 10 mg/kg every 2 weeks.

The repertoire was sequenced with immunoSEQ multiplex PCR; TCRdb's copy has only in-frame clones and lacks some. The sample has 68,000 or so clones, approximately 90% seen once; the top ten hold approximately 1.1%. This CDR3 contains 15 residues. In germline, CDR1 is MNHEY, CDR2 SMNVEV (reference sequence). Unmatched junction bases numbered 3, after V lost 5 bases and J lost 2 bases. Details on this clone: The antigen remains undetermined.

Study outcomes and limitations: The work left the antigen specificity of expanded peripheral T cells undetermined. By week 6 at 0.1 to 3.0 mg/kg, blood CD4+ and CD8+ T cells had expanded clonally.

This TCR derives from an adult with an advanced solid tumor such as melanoma, head and neck, liver or kidney cancer. This chain links TRBV27 with TRBJ1-5; 10 nucleotides agree with TRBD1. The starting material was CD4+ or CD8+ T cells sorted from blood, obtained in a trial of the OX40 agonist ivuxolimab. This CDR3 reads CASSGTGAGNQPQHF. The CDR3 DNA sequence: TGTGCCAGCAGTGGGACAGGGGCCGGCAATCAGCCCCAGCATTTT.